The clone carrying this TCR beta chain was counted between two and nine times. These data belong to a study of blood T cell repertoires in COVID-19. Study in general: Acute and convalescent COVID-19 specimens originated in the United States, Italy and Spain. T cells, B-cell-depleted T cells, or PBMCs provided the cDNA or gDNA that served as material.

With 2 bases removed from V and 6 bases from J, the gap between germline ends came to 8 bases. From germline, CDR1 is GTSNPN and CDR2 SVGIG (reference sequence). The CDR3 totals 11 residues. In the original processing: How many nucleated cells were present was estimated from reference gene primer amplification. Here immunoSEQ multiplex PCR was the method, and the copy in TCRdb shows in-frame clones only, minus some. The V and J calls and the clone size are those of that table, but D and trimming were determined from the DNA. The sample lists 75,000 or so clones, about four fifths occurring once. This receptor was obtained from a woman in her seventies with acute or convalescent COVID-19. Specimen: peripheral blood. J is TRBJ2-7 and V is TRBV30, with D uncertain. CDR3 sequence reads: CAWSKQTEQYF. The CDR3 nucleotides read TGTGCCTGGAGTAAACAGACCGAGCAGTACTTC.